The sequence of this TCR beta chain was determined in a study of blood T cell repertoires in COVID-19. V trimming: 4 bases; J trimming: 2 bases; junction bases outside the gene matches: 12. Germline lookup yields CDR1 MNHEY and CDR2 SMNVEV (reference sequence). This CDR3 region has 18 residues. The authors' processing: Scientists estimated how many nucleated cells there were by amplifying reference gene primers. Sequencing was performed with immunoSEQ multiplex PCR; in TCRdb, only in-frame clones are kept and a portion is missing. V and J calls plus clone size are reproduced from that table; the DNA served to infer D and trimming. The repertoire has 75,000 to 90,000 clones, around 80% of them found once; the top ten carry around 12%.

The clonotype was recovered from a woman aged 40-49 years with active or convalescent COVID-19. Material for sequencing was peripheral blood. The chain links TRBV27 to TRBJ2-3; 10 bases are shared with TRBD1. CDR3 nucleotide sequence: TGTGCCAGCAGTTCGCCACTCGACAGGGGGCCAGCCACAGATACGCAGTATTTT. It is translated as CASSSPLDRGPATDTQYF.